One sample yielded the 12 T cell receptor beta chains listed below, sequenced in a study of blood T cell repertoires in COVID-19. TCRdb's table, derived via immunoSEQ multiplex PCR, lists solely in-frame clones and lacks some. The table includes more than 300,000 clones, around 84% detected once. What was sequenced was PBMCs or T cells enriched from blood (not recorded which). The receptor source for this set is a man aged 30 to 45 who had recovered from COVID-19.

The gene calls are TRBV10-2 and TRBJ1-5, with D possibly matching TRBD1 (5 bases). Per the germline V gene, CDR1 is WSHSY and CDR2 is SAAADI. The CDR3 has 16 amino acids. V gave up 5 bases and J gave up 3 bases, with 17 bases separating them. Written as DNA, the CDR3 is TGCGCCAGCAGTCCGGCATCAAGACAGAACAATCAGCCCCAGCATTTT. Its translation: CASSPASRQNNQPQHF.

The chain joins TRBV5-1 to TRBJ2-5, with D possibly matching TRBD1 (6 bases). This CDR3 region has 15 residues. Trimming pared 6 bases from V and 0 bases from J, leaving 15 bases between. Germline CDR1 SGHRS, CDR2 YFSETQ. The CDR3 nucleotides are TGCGCCAGCACCAATAGGGGGTGGTACCAAGAGACCCAGTACTTC. Residues: CASTNRGWYQETQYF.

This sequence joins TRBV5-5 and TRBJ2-5, with D possibly TRBD1 on 7 matching bases. CDR1 is SGHKS, CDR2 YYEKEE, per germline (reference sequence). The CDR3 sequence is 15 residues long. The germline V and J ends were trimmed by 4 bases and 6 bases, with 19 bases remaining between them. The CDR3, as DNA: TGTGCCAGCAGCACTTTGACAGGGAGGTGGCAGACCCAGTACTTC. Encoded protein: CASSTLTGRWQTQYF.

This rearrangement joins TRBV6-5 to TRBJ2-1; 7 positions agree with TRBD2. Trimming took 5 bases from V and 3 from J; bases not matched to a gene: 7. CDR3 length equals 15 residues. Per germline, CDR1 MNHEY and CDR2 SVGAGI. CDR3 residues: CASSPSGAYYNEQFF. Here the CDR3 DNA reads TGTGCCAGCAGTCCAAGCGGGGCTTACTACAATGAGCAGTTCTTC.

The chain joins TRBV5-1 to TRBJ1-1; D possibly corresponds to TRBD1 (6 bases). V was shortened by 2 bases and J by 1 base, with 15 bases between the two germline ends. In germline, CDR1 is SGHRS, CDR2 YFSETQ. The CDR3 spans 16 residues. Here the CDR3 reads CASSFGPGHRNTEAFF. The CDR3 DNA sequence: TGCGCCAGCAGCTTTGGCCCGGGACACCGGAACACTGAAGCTTTCTTT.

V usage is TRBV5-1 and J usage is TRBJ1-6, with 9 positions matching TRBD1. CDR1 and CDR2 (germline): SGHRS, YFSETQ. The CDR3 sequence is 14 residues long. The CDR3 DNA sequence: TGCGCATCGCAACAGGGGGCAAATAATTCACCCCTCCACTTT. It translates to CASQQGANNSPLHF.

The chain links TRBV6-2 or TRBV6-3 to TRBJ2-1; 10 bases map to TRBD1. The V segment lost 1 base and the J segment 2 bases; nucleotides outside the gene matches: 14. Looked up from germline, CDR1 is MNHEY and CDR2 is SVGEGT. CDR3 size: 20 residues. For the CDR3, the DNA is TGTGCCAGCAGTTACTATACTCTCGGGACAGGGGACGGGGCCTACAATGAGCAGTTCTTC. Its protein product is CASSYYTLGTGDGAYNEQFF.

CDR3: CASSPRTGLNTEAFF. The CDR3 region has the DNA TGTGCCAGTAGTCCGAGGACAGGATTGAACACTGAAGCTTTCTTT. The genes are TRBV19 and TRBJ1-1; 7 bases align to TRBD1. With V trimmed by 5 bases and J by 0 bases, 6 bases remained unmatched. Per the germline V gene, CDR1 is LNHDA and CDR2 is SQIVND (reference sequence). The length of the CDR3 is 15 residues.

This rearrangement joins TRBV10-3 to TRBJ1-6; D unclear. V was pared by 3 bases and J by 7 bases, with 10 bases between. The CDR3 is 14 amino acids. Germline values: CDR1 ENHRY, CDR2 SYGVKD. The CDR3 DNA reads as TGTGCCATCAGTGAAGTCAGAAGAAATTCACCCCTCCACTTT. Its protein is CAISEVRRNSPLHF.

A single count supports this clone. V gene TRBV19 combines with J gene TRBJ1-5; no firm D call. Germline-derived CDR1 and CDR2 are LNHDA and SQIVND (reference sequence). V lost 4 bases to trimming and J lost 0 bases, with 19 bases between them. CDR3 length equals 18 residues. The CDR3 DNA sequence: TGTGCCAGTAGTACGAGCGGACGGGCCGGTCTTAGCAATCAGCCCCAGCATTTT. Its translation: CASSTSGRAGLSNQPQHF.

The J gene is TRBJ1-5, the V gene TRBV10-2, with TRBD1 identical over 7 bases. The CDR3 spans 13 residues. V shed 8 bases, J shed 6 bases, and the junction held 7 bases outside the gene matches. The V gene's germline CDR1 is WSHSY and CDR2 SAAADI. The CDR3 spells CASLDRAGQPQHF. As DNA, the CDR3 is TGCGCCAGCCTTGACAGGGCTGGTCAGCCCCAGCATTTT.

The chain carries TRBV19 and TRBJ1-2; possibly TRBD1 for D (6 bases). The V gene lost 6 bases and the J gene lost 8 bases, with 10 bases spanning the gap. This CDR3 region has 11 residues. Germline CDR1 reads LNHDA; CDR2 reads SQIVND (reference sequence). Here the CDR3 reads CASRRGRGYTF. The CDR3 DNA follows: TGTGCCAGTAGGAGGGGGAGAGGCTACACCTTC.